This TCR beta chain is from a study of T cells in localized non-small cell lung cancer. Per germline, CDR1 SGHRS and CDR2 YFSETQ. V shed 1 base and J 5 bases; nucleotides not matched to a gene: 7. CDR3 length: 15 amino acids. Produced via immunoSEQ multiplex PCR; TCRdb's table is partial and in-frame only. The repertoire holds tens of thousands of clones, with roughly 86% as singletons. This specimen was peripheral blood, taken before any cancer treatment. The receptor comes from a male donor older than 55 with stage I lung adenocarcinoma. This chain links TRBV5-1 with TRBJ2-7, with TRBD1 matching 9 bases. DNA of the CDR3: TGCGCCAGCAGCTTGAAAGCCGGGACAGGGAACGAGCAGTACTTC. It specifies CASSLKAGTGNEQYF.